The clone carrying this T cell receptor beta chain was counted at least ten times. Its antigen is still unknown. V lost 0 bases, J lost 5 bases, and 10 bases lay in between. Germline-derived CDR1 and CDR2 are SGHAT and FQNNGV. This CDR3 region has 14 residues. Unique molecular identifiers were built into the TCRbeta library. MiXCR was run by TCRdb on the PCR reads, yielding one entry per CDR3 protein. The profile covers over 90,000 distinct CDR3 sequences, with 4.5% to 7.5% appearing a single time and more than 5.5% taken by the ten largest. The entry originates in a study of T-cell reconstitution after alpha-beta-depleted transplantation in children. The study, taken as a whole, reports: The study reportedly traced alpha-beta T cells about two months after transplant to several hundred expanded graft clones. Newly produced T cells mostly accounted for T-cell counts and diversity one year post-transplant.

This clonotype was obtained from a female patient aged 2-10 years who had a stem cell transplant for Fanconi anemia, so the T cells may come from the graft donor. The chain is built from TRBV11-2 and TRBJ2-5, with unresolved D. This specimen was PBMCs, mostly from graft donor cells, taken 60 days after TCRalphabeta/CD19-depleted stem cell transplant. The CDR3 nucleotides are TGTGCCAGCAGCTTAGACTGGGTGATGGAGACCCAGTACTTC. It yields the protein CASSLDWVMETQYF.